This entry lists 15 T cell receptor beta chains sequenced from one sample in a study of blood T cell repertoires in COVID-19. Profiling relied on immunoSEQ multiplex PCR, and the TCRdb table lists in-frame clones only, not all of them. The table shows 200,000 to 250,000 clones, with approximately 82% occurring only once. The sequencing input was PBMCs or T cells enriched from blood (not recorded which). These receptor sequences come from a man in his forties who had recovered from COVID-19.

The rearrangement links TRBV12-3 or TRBV12-4 to TRBJ2-7; D is unclear. This CDR3 is built from 13 residues. V gave up 6 bases and J gave up 2 bases, with 11 bases separating them. The CDR3 sequence: CASRSGGTYEQYF. CDR3 DNA: TGTGCCAGCAGATCCGGCGGTACCTACGAGCAGTACTTC.

The chain employs TRBV5-1 and TRBJ2-2; 7 bases align to TRBD1. Trimming removed 4 bases from V and 5 bases from J; junction bases left unmatched: 14. Germline CDR1 SGHRS, CDR2 YFSETQ. There are 17 residues in the CDR3. As DNA, the CDR3 is TGCGCCAGCAGCCCTGACCCCCGACAGGGAACAACCGGGGAGCTGTTTTTT. This sequence encodes CASSPDPRQGTTGELFF.

This chain links TRBV24-1 with TRBJ2-2, with TRBD1 identical over 10 bases. Trimming removed 4 bases from V and 3 bases from J; junction bases left unmatched: 4. The CDR3 is made up of 16 amino acids. CDR1 is KGHDR, CDR2 SFDVKD, per germline. The CDR3 DNA reads as TGTGCCACCAGTGACCCAGACAGGGGGCACACCGGGGAGCTGTTTTTT. This encodes CATSDPDRGHTGELFF.

This chain links TRBV6-5 with TRBJ1-5, with TRBD1 matching 8 bases. Germline CDR1 reads MNHEY; CDR2 reads SVGAGI. V shed 6 bases, J shed 7 bases, and the junction held 8 bases outside the gene matches. This CDR3 contains 14 residues. The CDR3 region has the DNA TGTGCCAGCAGCGGGCAGGGGGCGAGGCAGCCCCAGCATTTT. It yields the protein CASSGQGARQPQHF.

The V gene is TRBV11-3, the J gene TRBJ1-1; TRBD1 matches at 7 bases. The length of the CDR3 is 13 residues. J was trimmed by 8 bases and V by 0 bases; bases with no gene match: 3. The V gene's germline CDR1 is SGHNT and CDR2 YENEEA. The CDR3 nucleotides read TGTGCCAGCAGCTTAGATGGGACAGCAGAAGCTTTCTTT. Its translation: CASSLDGTAEAFF.

In its sample, this clone was seen once. The chain employs TRBV2 and TRBJ2-1, with a weak D call TRBD2 (6 bases). Trimming pared 5 bases from V and 1 base from J, leaving 12 bases between. The germline V gene encodes CDR1 SNHLY and CDR2 FYNNEI. This CDR3 is 15 amino acids long. The CDR3 loop is CASSLAALSYNEQFF. The CDR3, as DNA: TGTGCCAGCAGTTTAGCGGCACTTTCCTACAATGAGCAGTTCTTC.

The V call is TRBV6-2 or TRBV6-3, the J call TRBJ1-2, with D perhaps TRBD1 (6 bases). The length of the CDR3 is 14 residues. The V and J ends lost 7 bases and 7 bases respectively, with 19 bases between them. Per the germline V gene, CDR1 is MNHEY and CDR2 is SVGEGT. CDR3 region: CASIPQTGPGGYTF. CDR3 bases: TGTGCCAGCATCCCCCAGACAGGACCGGGTGGCTACACCTTC.

In this sample, this clone turned up once. V gene TRBV13 combines with J gene TRBJ2-4; D gene uncertain. V was cut by 1 base and J by 0 bases, with 4 bases left in between. This CDR3 has 14 amino acids. The germline V gene has CDR1 PRHDT and CDR2 FYEKMQ (reference sequence). The CDR3, as DNA: TGTGCCAGCAGCTTAGAACTAGCCAAAAACATTCAGTACTTC. Protein: CASSLELAKNIQYF.

This chain uses TRBV28 with TRBJ1-1, with a weak D call TRBD1 (5 bases). The V end was cut by 7 bases, the J end by 7 bases, with 13 bases between. This CDR3 is 12 amino acids long. Germline assignment: CDR1 MDHEN and CDR2 SYDVKM. CDR3 amino acids: CASNLRGLEAFF. The CDR3 DNA reads as TGTGCCAGCAATCTAAGGGGCCTTGAAGCTTTCTTT.

The J gene is TRBJ1-2, the V gene TRBV7-9; 7 bases map to TRBD1. V trimming: 5 bases; J trimming: 3 bases; junction bases outside the gene matches: 9. This CDR3 contains 15 residues. Per the germline V gene, CDR1 is SEHNR and CDR2 is FQNEAQ (reference sequence). The CDR3, as DNA: TGTGCCAGCAGCGCCCCGACAGGGAGAGACTATGGCTACACCTTC. It specifies CASSAPTGRDYGYTF.

The chain employs TRBV6-4 and TRBJ1-1; the D is unclear. This CDR3 contains 17 residues. Trimming shortened V by 8 bases and J by 1 base, and 23 bases separated the two germline ends. Germline V gives CDR1 MRHNA, CDR2 SNTAGT. CDR3 residues: CASAYNRVPSRNTEAFF. CDR3 DNA: TGTGCCAGCGCATACAACCGGGTCCCCTCGAGGAACACTGAAGCTTTCTTT.

The V call is TRBV18, the J call TRBJ1-3, with D perhaps TRBD1 (6 bases). The V gene's germline CDR1 is KGHSH and CDR2 LQKENI. CDR3 length: 16 amino acids. Trimming removed 2 bases from V and 6 bases from J, with 17 bases in between. CDR3 sequence (DNA): TGTGCCAGCTCACCATACGAGAGCAGGGGTACAAACACCATATATTTT. Protein: CASSPYESRGTNTIYF.

The chain links TRBV10-3 to TRBJ2-4; weak D call: TRBD1 (5 bases). The CDR3 is made up of 11 amino acids. V was trimmed by 2 bases and J by 15 bases, leaving 11 bases between them. Germline V CDR1 and CDR2: ENHRY, SYGVKD. The DNA of the CDR3 is TGTGCCATCAGTGAGGCAGGGCTTCCGTACTTC. Its protein product is CAISEAGLPYF.

CDR3 in amino acids: CASSQQGPYGYTF. In nucleotides, the CDR3 is TGTGCCAGCAGCCAGCAGGGGCCCTATGGCTACACCTTC. V usage is TRBV3-1 (or the pseudogene TRBV3-2) and J usage is TRBJ1-2; possibly TRBD1 for D (6 bases). The CDR3 spans 13 residues. Looked up from germline, CDR1 is LGHDT and CDR2 is YNNKEL (reference sequence). The V end lost 3 bases, the J end lost 4 bases, and 9 bases lay between the germline ends.

The rearrangement links TRBV9 to TRBJ1-2, with D perhaps TRBD1 (5 bases). V lost 4 bases and J lost 8, with 18 bases in between. CDR3 size: 14 residues. CDR1 and CDR2 from the germline V gene are SGDLS and YYNGEE. DNA of the CDR3: TGTGCCAGCAGCACCAGGCGGGACGGGGTAGGCTACACCTTC. Translated, it gives CASSTRRDGVGYTF.